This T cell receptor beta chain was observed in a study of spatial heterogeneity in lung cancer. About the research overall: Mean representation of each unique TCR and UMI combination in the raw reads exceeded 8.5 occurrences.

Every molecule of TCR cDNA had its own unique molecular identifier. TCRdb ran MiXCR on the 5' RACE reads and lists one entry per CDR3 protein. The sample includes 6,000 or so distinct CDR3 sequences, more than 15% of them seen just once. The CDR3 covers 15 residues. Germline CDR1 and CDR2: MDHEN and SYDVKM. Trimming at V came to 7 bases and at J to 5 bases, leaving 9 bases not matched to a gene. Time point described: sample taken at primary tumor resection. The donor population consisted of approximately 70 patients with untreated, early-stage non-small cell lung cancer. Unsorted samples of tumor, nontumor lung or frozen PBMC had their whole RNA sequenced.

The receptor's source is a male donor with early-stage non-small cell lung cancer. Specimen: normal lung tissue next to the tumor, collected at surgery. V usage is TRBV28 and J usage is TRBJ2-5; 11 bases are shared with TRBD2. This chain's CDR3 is CASNGLAGGVETQYF. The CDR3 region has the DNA TGTGCCAGCAATGGGCTAGCGGGAGGTGTGGAGACCCAGTACTTC.